Each of the 21 T cell receptor beta chains below was sequenced from the same sample in a study of T cell clonality in common variable immunodeficiency. TCRdb's table, derived via immunoSEQ multiplex PCR, lists solely in-frame clones and lacks some. This record lists around 32,000 clones, none seen once only, and the top ten clones contain around 4.6%. The specimen was peripheral blood mononuclear cells. These receptors were obtained from a person between 18 and 70 years old in good health.

This clone has ten or more counts. The DNA ends 3 residues before the CDR3 does, and the rest of the CDR3 is filled in from the germline J gene. The chain links TRBV5-1 to TRBJ1-2, with unresolved D. The CDR3 contains 12 residues. The V gene lost 2 bases and the J gene lost 6 bases, with 8 bases spanning the gap. CDR1 is SGHRS and CDR2 is YFSETQ in the germline V gene. The sequenced CDR3 bases are TGCGCCAGCAGCTTTTCTGCGGATGGC. This sequence encodes CASSFSADG. In full, the CDR3 is CASSFSADGYTF.

Note on this clone: The observed sequence ends 3 residues before the CDR3 terminus, with the missing tail filled in from the germline J gene. This rearrangement joins TRBV30 to TRBJ1-2; D perhaps matches TRBD1 (6 bases). The V gene's germline CDR1 is GTSNPN and CDR2 SVGIG (reference sequence). The CDR3 is 14 amino acids. Here the CDR3 reads CAWSVGGGVGDYTF. Incomplete CDR3 DNA: TGTGCCTGGAGTGTAGGGGGAGGGGTGGGCGAC.

This clone occurred many times. Coverage ceases 3 residues before the CDR3 finishes, and the germline J gene fills in the end. This chain uses TRBV14 with TRBJ2-3, with TRBD1 identical over 7 bases. Germline CDR1 SGHDN, CDR2 FVKESK. The CDR3 spans 15 residues. Unmatched junction bases numbered 7, after V lost 2 bases and J lost 5 bases. CDR3 in amino acids: CASSQFDRARDTQYF. The CDR3 DNA, read in part, is TGTGCCAGCAGCCAATTTGACAGGGCGAGAGATACG.

This clone has ten or more counts. The read terminates 3 residues ahead of where the CDR3 ends, so the germline J gene completes it. V usage is TRBV2 and J usage is TRBJ2-3, with 14 bases aligning to TRBD2. This CDR3 spans 14 amino acids. Germline values: CDR1 SNHLY, CDR2 FYNNEI. CDR3 DNA, as far as it was read: TGTGCCAGCACTGGGACTAGCGGGAGTCAGACG. The encoded protein is CASTGTSGSQT. The complete CDR3 sequence is CASTGTSGSQTQYF.

The sample holds many counts of this clone. The observed sequence ends 3 residues before the CDR3 terminus, with the missing tail filled in from the germline J gene. The chain has TRBV29-1 and TRBJ2-5; the D is unclear. V dropped 3 bases and J dropped 2 bases, with 7 bases sitting between them. The length of the CDR3 is 12 residues. The germline CDR1 and CDR2 sequences are SQVTM and ANQGSEA. The CDR3 DNA, read in part, is TGCAGCGTTGAGCTCAGTCAAGAGACC. Translation: CSVELSQET. The whole CDR3 is CSVELSQETQYF.

This clone occurred many times. The CDR3 end falls 3 residues outside the read, so it is completed with the germline J gene. V is TRBV6-1 and J is TRBJ2-7; D unresolved. The CDR3 is made up of 12 amino acids. V was pared by 3 bases and J by 3 bases, with 6 bases between. Germline-derived CDR1 and CDR2 are MNHNS and SASEGT. CDR3 residues: CASSDLYYEQYF. The sequenced part of the CDR3 DNA is TGTGCCAGCAGTGATTTGTACTACGAG.

This clone was seen at least ten times. Here the CDR3 reads CSAAGTGGVHSTDTQYF. The CDR3 DNA, read in part, is TGCAGTGCCGCGGGGACAGGGGGCGTCCATAGCACAGATACG. The V and J genes are TRBV20-1 and TRBJ2-3, with 12 bases fitting TRBD1. The sequence runs out 3 residues before the end of the CDR3; the remainder is reconstructed from the germline J gene. Germline trimming cut 6 bases from V and 0 bases from J; bases unmatched to any gene: 10. Germline CDR1 DFQATT, CDR2 SNEGSKA (reference sequence). CDR3 length: 17 amino acids.

This clone was observed at least ten times. Coverage ceases 3 residues before the CDR3 finishes, and the germline J gene fills in the end. The rearrangement uses TRBV4-1 and TRBJ2-7, with TRBD2 identical over 13 bases. Germline loops: CDR1 MGHRA, CDR2 YSYEKL. V dropped 3 bases and J dropped 0; count of bases not matched to a gene: 2. The CDR3 is made up of 16 amino acids. CDR3 in amino acids: CASSHRTSGSSYEQYF. The sequenced CDR3 bases are TGCGCCAGCAGCCACCGGACTAGCGGGAGCTCCTACGAG.

This clone was detected many times. The sequence runs out 3 residues before the end of the CDR3; the remainder is reconstructed from the germline J gene. The rearrangement uses TRBV30 and TRBJ1-1; 12 bases are shared with TRBD1. This CDR3 comprises 17 residues. Germline V gives CDR1 GTSNPN, CDR2 SVGIG (reference sequence). V lost 1 base, J lost 2 bases, and 8 bases stayed unmatched. CDR3 DNA (partial): TGTGCCTGGAGTGAACCGGGACAGGGGGCGTTCAACACTGAA. Its translation: CAWSEPGQGAFNTE. The entire CDR3 reads CAWSEPGQGAFNTEAFF.

There are a few counts of this clone. The read terminates 3 residues ahead of where the CDR3 ends, so the germline J gene completes it. The rearrangement uses TRBV10-2 and TRBJ1-1, with D uncertain. This CDR3 contains 16 residues. The V gene lost 4 bases and the J gene lost 7 bases, with 22 bases spanning the gap. Germline V gives CDR1 WSHSY, CDR2 SAAADI. The CDR3 spells CASSAPAGEGASEAFF. The part of the CDR3 DNA that was read is TGCGCCAGCAGTGCCCCGGCCGGGGAAGGTGCGAGTGAA.

The table lists this clone with many counts. The CDR3 end falls 3 residues outside the read, so it is completed with the germline J gene. The V gene is TRBV7-8, the J gene TRBJ1-2, with unresolved D. Germline lookup yields CDR1 SGHVS and CDR2 FQNEAQ. The CDR3 covers 15 residues. Deletions cut 4 bases from V and 4 bases from J, with 16 bases between. CDR3 amino acids: CASSSLSRRSYGYTF. CDR3 bases read: TGTGCCAGCAGCTCCCTCTCTAGAAGGAGCTATGGC.

A note on this clone: The CDR3 goes on 3 residues after the read ends, and that part is filled in from the germline J gene. This chain links TRBV5-8 with TRBJ1-5, with D hard to call. The ends were cut back, 0 bases at V and 4 bases at J, with 8 bases in the middle. The CDR3 has 14 residues. CDR1 is SGHTS, CDR2 YDEGEE, per germline. The part of the CDR3 DNA that was read is TGTGCCAGCAGCTTGGGAAGGGCGAATCAGCCC. Its translation: CASSLGRANQP. The entire CDR3 protein is CASSLGRANQPQHF.

This clone was found a few times. The CDR3 end lies 3 residues beyond the end of the read and is filled in from the germline J gene. The chain employs TRBV5-6 and TRBJ1-1; 7 positions match TRBD1. Germline trimming cut 6 bases from V and 4 bases from J; bases unmatched to any gene: 3. The CDR3 totals 12 residues. CDR1 SGHDT and CDR2 YYEEEE come from the germline V gene. CDR3 residues: CASTGGFTEAFF. Partial CDR3 DNA: TGTGCCAGCACAGGGGGTTTCACTGAA.

This clone was found many times. The read ends 3 residues before the CDR3 terminus; that terminus is restored from the germline J gene. The gene calls are TRBV12-3 or TRBV12-4 and TRBJ2-1; TRBD2 is a possible D gene (6 bases). The V gene lost 5 bases and the J gene lost 4 bases, with 6 bases spanning the gap. The CDR3 contains 12 residues. The CDR3 bases that were read are TGTGCCAGCAGTGGAGGGTACAATGAG. Translation gives CASSGGYNE. The full-length CDR3 reads as CASSGGYNEQFF.

In its sample, this clone was seen many times. Read sequence stops 3 residues before the CDR3 end, and the germline J gene provides the missing end. V is TRBV30 and J is TRBJ1-2; weak D call: TRBD1 (6 bases). CDR1 is GTSNPN, CDR2 SVGIG, per germline (reference sequence). This CDR3 region has 13 residues. The sequenced CDR3 bases are TGTGCCTGGAGTCTACTCGGGCAGGGGGGC. Translation: CAWSLLGQGG. The whole CDR3 sequence is CAWSLLGQGGYTF.

This clone came up a few times. The CDR3 extends 3 residues past the end of the read, so its final part is completed from the germline J gene. This chain connects TRBV20-1 to TRBJ2-3; 8 bases are shared with TRBD2. The germline V gene has CDR1 DFQATT and CDR2 SNEGSKA (reference sequence). V was pared by 6 bases and J by 0 bases, with 5 bases of the junction left unmatched. This CDR3 has 14 residues. The CDR3 here is CSADPSGSTDTQYF. CDR3 DNA, as far as it was read: TGCAGTGCGGACCCTAGCGGGAGCACAGATACG.

For this clone: With the read ending 3 residues before the CDR3 end, the germline J gene is used to fill in that end. V is TRBV29-1 and J is TRBJ1-2; TRBD1 matches at 8 bases. The J segment lost 4 bases and the V segment lost 3 bases, leaving 13 bases of the junction unmatched. Germline CDR1 is SQVTM and CDR2 is ANQGSEA. The CDR3 contains 16 residues. The CDR3 reads CSVDERHRTGSYGYTF. The CDR3 DNA, read in part, is TGCAGCGTTGACGAGAGACACCGGACAGGGAGCTATGGC.

The table lists this clone with a few counts. The read halts 3 residues ahead of the CDR3 end, with the missing end drawn from the germline J gene. V gene TRBV7-8 combines with J gene TRBJ2-2; D remains ambiguous. The germline V gene has CDR1 SGHVS and CDR2 FQNEAQ. The CDR3 length is 13 residues. The CDR3 bases that were read are TGTGCCAGCAGCTTACTAGAAAATTCACCG. It translates to CASSLLENSP. The CDR3 reads in full as CASSLLENSPLFF.

This clone was recorded at least ten times. The CDR3 end is not reached by the read, which stops 3 residues before it; the germline J gene fills it in. This chain uses TRBV29-1 with TRBJ2-2; possible D gene TRBD2, 6 bases. CDR1 and CDR2 from the germline V gene are SQVTM and ANQGSEA. Trimming cost V 3 bases and J 4 bases, with 12 bases left between them. CDR3 size: 14 residues. The CDR3 protein is CSVEGGDGTGELFF. CDR3 DNA (partial): TGCAGCGTTGAGGGCGGGGACGGCACCGGGGAG.

About this clone: With the read ending 3 residues before the CDR3 end, the germline J gene is used to fill in that end. The V call is TRBV30, the J call TRBJ2-2; 7 nucleotides line up with TRBD2. CDR3 length: 13 residues. Germline lookup yields CDR1 GTSNPN and CDR2 SVGIG (reference sequence). The CDR3: CAWSVSGGSPLFF. The covered CDR3 bases are TGTGCCTGGAGTGTATCGGGGGGTTCACCG. The variable domain in full, with the rest retrieved from reference TRBV30 and TRBJ2-2, is SQTIHQWPATLVQPVGSPLSLECTVEGTSNPNLYWYRQAAGRGLQLLFYSVGIGQISSEVPQNLSASRPQDRQFILSSKKLLLSDSGFYLCAWSVSGGSPLFFGEGSRLTVL.

Incomplete CDR3 DNA: TGTGCCAGTAGTATAGATCCGCGTCAGGGATACAATGAG. Its protein product is CASSIDPRQGYNE. The complete CDR3 protein is CASSIDPRQGYNEQFF. This rearrangement joins TRBV19 to TRBJ2-1; D is perhaps TRBD1 (5 bases). Read data end 3 residues before the CDR3 end; the end is taken from the germline J gene. The CDR3 runs 16 residues. Germline CDR1 reads LNHDA; CDR2 reads SQIVND (reference sequence). The germline V and J ends were trimmed by 0 bases and 4 bases, with 13 bases remaining between them.